The 16 T cell receptor beta chains listed next were all sequenced from one sample in a study of Graves' ophthalmopathy and Graves' hyperthyroidism. Researchers took RNA transcripts and amplified TCR beta CDR3 regions from them. The workflow started with a first-round RT-PCR run with HTBI primers and then moved on to a second-round multiplex PCR. TCRdb called the multiplex PCR reads again in MiXCR, with one record for every CDR3 protein. The sample lists about 400,000 distinct CDR3 sequences, about 16% occurring once. Sequencing was done on a sample of peripheral blood. The source of these receptors is a woman aged 18-29 years with stable Graves' hyperthyroidism.

This clonotype was seen many times. This chain uses TRBV7-9 with TRBJ2-2; 9 bases line up with TRBD2. The V and J ends lost 9 bases and 2 bases, in that order; junction bases with no gene match: 4. CDR3 size: 14 residues. Germline V gives CDR1 SEHNR, CDR2 FQNEAQ (reference sequence). The CDR3 nucleotides are TGTGCCAGTTATAGCGGGGGAAACACCGGGGAGCTGTTTTTT. Translated: CASYSGGNTGELFF.

Concerning this clonotype itself: One end of the junction varies from germline; a read error may be responsible. The chain couples TRBV27 to TRBJ2-7; 7 nucleotides align to TRBD2. Germline assignment: CDR1 MNHEY and CDR2 SMNVEV (reference sequence). The CDR3 spans 12 residues. For the CDR3, the DNA is TGTGCCAGCACGACCGGGACTACCCCAGTGCACTTC. Its translation is CASTTGTTPVHF.

This clonotype was recorded many times. The V gene is TRBV6-5, the J gene TRBJ1-2; no definite D call. The CDR3 totals 14 residues. The V gene lost 2 bases and the J gene lost 4 bases, with 11 bases spanning the gap. Germline V gives CDR1 MNHEY, CDR2 SVGAGI. CDR3 region: CASSYNSKGYGYTF. In nucleotides, the CDR3 is TGTGCCAGCAGTTACAATAGCAAGGGCTATGGCTACACCTTC.

The table lists this clonotype with many counts. V and J are TRBV12-3 or TRBV12-4 and TRBJ1-1; D is uncertain. Deletions cut 10 bases from V and 1 base from J, with 13 bases between. The length of the CDR3 is 13 residues. CDR3 region: CATQSRENTEAFF. CDR3 bases: TGTGCCACCCAGAGTAGAGAGAACACTGAAGCTTTCTTT.

The chain employs TRBV4-2 and TRBJ2-5; 7 positions agree with TRBD2. The CDR3 loop spans 16 amino acids. CDR1 and CDR2 (germline): LGHNA, YNFKEQ. After removal of 3 bases from V and 5 bases from J, the junction contained 12 bases not matched to a gene. The CDR3 region has the DNA TGTGCCAGCAGCCACCCCAGCGGGGCCCCGGGGGAGACCCAGTACTTC. It codes for CASSHPSGAPGETQYF.

A few counts support this clonotype. CDR3 DNA sequence: TGTGCCAGTAGTATCAGACAGGGATCTGAAGCTTTCTTT. Protein sequence: CASSIRQGSEAFF. The chain has TRBV19 and TRBJ1-1; the match to TRBD1 covers 7 bases. The CDR3 has 13 residues. V trimming: 3 bases; J trimming: 6 bases; junction bases outside the gene matches: 4. Per germline, CDR1 LNHDA and CDR2 SQIVND (reference sequence).

This sequence joins TRBV4-1 and TRBJ2-7; D ambiguous. Trimming took off 0 bases at V and 3 bases at J, with 15 bases between the two ends. The CDR3 contains 16 residues. CDR1 is MGHRA, CDR2 YSYEKL, per germline. CDR3 region: CASSQDVSGYFYEQYF. The CDR3, as DNA: TGCGCCAGCAGCCAAGATGTGTCCGGATACTTCTACGAGCAGTACTTC.

Concerning this clonotype: A read error may be the cause here, since a much bigger clone is one base away. The chain has TRBV7-9 and TRBJ2-5; 7 bases agree with TRBD2. Germline V gives CDR1 SEHNR, CDR2 FQNEAQ (reference sequence). The CDR3 spans 15 residues. V was pared by 5 bases and J by 8 bases, with 14 bases of the junction left unmatched. CDR3 sequence: CASSPLGGWEDTQYF. DNA for the CDR3: TGTGCCAGCAGCCCCCTCGGGGGGTGGGAGGATACCCAGTACTTC. Full variable domain (rest looked up from reference TRBV7-9 and TRBJ2-5): DTGVSQNPRHKITKRGQNVTFRCDPISEHNRLYWYRQTLGQGPEFLTYFQNEAQLEKSRLLSDRFSAERPKGSFSTLEIQRTEQGDSAMYLCASSPLGGWEDTQYFGPGTRLLVL.

This clonotype was observed many times. The chain links TRBV14 to TRBJ1-2; possible D gene TRBD1, 5 bases. Trimming left V 0 bases short and J 2 bases short, with 7 bases between. The CDR3 has 14 amino acids. Germline V CDR1 and CDR2: SGHDN, FVKESK. The CDR3 DNA reads TGTGCCAGCAGCCAAGAGTACAGGAACTATGGCTACACCTTC. It yields the protein CASSQEYRNYGYTF.

At least ten counts were recorded for this clonotype. The CDR3 nucleotides read TGCAGTGCTACCAAGACCGGATCCTACCTCGGCTACACCTTC. It codes for CSATKTGSYLGYTF. V gene TRBV20-1 combines with J gene TRBJ1-2; D is uncertain. V lost 4 bases, J lost 8 bases, and 20 bases lay in between. Per the germline V gene, CDR1 is DFQATT and CDR2 is SNEGSKA (reference sequence). This CDR3 comprises 14 residues.

Ten or more counts support this clonotype. The chain couples TRBV10-3 to TRBJ2-2, with D possibly matching TRBD1 (6 bases). V gave up 10 bases and J gave up 1 base, with 13 bases separating them. This CDR3 comprises 14 residues. The germline V gene has CDR1 ENHRY and CDR2 SYGVKD. Here the CDR3 reads CATGRTENTGELFF. DNA for the CDR3: TGTGCCACCGGACGGACAGAGAACACCGGGGAGCTGTTTTTT.

This clonotype appeared a single time. The rearrangement links TRBV9 to TRBJ1-2; D is unclear. The CDR3 has 15 amino acids. Germline V gives CDR1 SGDLS, CDR2 YYNGEE. Trimming cost V 0 bases and J 4 bases, with 13 bases left between them. The CDR3 here is CASSVEPLPIYGYTF. CDR3 nucleotide sequence: TGTGCCAGCAGCGTAGAACCTCTCCCTATCTATGGCTACACCTTC.

The sample holds many counts of this clonotype. The rearrangement joins TRBV11-3 to TRBJ1-3; TRBD1 is a possible D gene (5 bases). There are 19 residues in the CDR3. The V and J ends lost 5 bases and 0 bases respectively, with 23 bases between them. CDR1 and CDR2 from the germline V gene are SGHNT and YENEEA. CDR3 in amino acids: CASSTTGTTFTISGNTIYF. CDR3 nucleotides: TGTGCCAGCAGCACTACCGGGACCACCTTTACCATCTCTGGAAACACCATATATTTT.

This clonotype was recorded at least ten times. The rearrangement joins TRBV6-2 or TRBV6-3 to TRBJ2-7, with 9 bases fitting TRBD1. Trimming cost V 5 bases and J 6 bases; bases outside gene matches: 8. The CDR3 sequence is 14 residues long. Germline values: CDR1 MNHEY, CDR2 SVGEGT. In nucleotides, the CDR3 is TGTGCCAGCAGTCCCCGGACAGGGGAGGCCGAGCAGTACTTC. Encoded protein: CASSPRTGEAEQYF.

There are many counts of this clonotype. The gene calls are TRBV12-3 or TRBV12-4 and TRBJ2-7; maybe TRBD1 (6 bases). This CDR3 comprises 13 residues. Trimming removed 3 bases at V and 3 bases at J, with 9 bases between. The CDR3 loop reads CASSLGARYEQYF. Here the CDR3 DNA reads TGTGCCAGCAGTTTGGGGGCCCGCTACGAGCAGTACTTC.

J is TRBJ2-7 and V is TRBV5-1; weak D call: TRBD2 (6 bases). Germline CDR1 is SGHRS and CDR2 is YFSETQ. CDR3 length equals 13 residues. V was pared by 4 bases and J by 7 bases, with 15 bases between. For the CDR3, the DNA is TGCGCCAGCAGCATTACCGAACGGGGGGAGCAGTACTTC. It codes for CASSITERGEQYF.